Each of the 2 T cell receptor beta chains below was sequenced from the same sample in a study of identical twins. TCRdb reanalysed the 5' RACE reads using MiXCR and keeps one entry per CDR3 protein. Among about 690,000 distinct CDR3 sequences listed, around 6.1% were seen once. Sequencing input: naive T cells sorted from blood. The receptor source for this set is a young man in good health.

This clonotype was recorded many times. The rearrangement joins TRBV7-6 to TRBJ1-1; perhaps TRBD1 as D (5 bases). The CDR3 is 13 amino acids. The ends were cut back, 4 bases at V and 5 bases at J, with 11 bases in the middle. Per the germline V gene, CDR1 is SGHVS and CDR2 is FNYEAQ. CDR3 in DNA: TGTGCCAGCAGCTCAACGTACAGGACTGAAGCTTTCTTT. Translated: CASSSTYRTEAFF.

This clonotype was counted at least ten times. CDR3 in amino acids: CASSLSGLAGGPTGNEQFF. The CDR3 DNA reads as TGCGCCAGCAGCTTGTCGGGACTAGCGGGAGGGCCGACAGGGAATGAGCAGTTCTTC. The V gene is TRBV5-1, the J gene TRBJ2-1; 16 nucleotides align to TRBD2. Germline assignment: CDR1 SGHRS and CDR2 YFSETQ. This CDR3 region has 19 residues. The V gene end was trimmed by 1 base and the J gene end by 7 bases; junction bases not matched to a gene: 11.